The rows below give T cell receptor beta chains drawn from one sample of a study of radiotherapy plus CTLA-4 blockade in lung cancer. Method: immunoSEQ multiplex PCR; TCRdb's copy keeps in-frame clones and lacks some. The top ten hold about 0.79% of the sample, which has about 76,000 clones, under 85% seen once. Sequencing used peripheral blood, obtained from a patient treated with radiotherapy plus ipilimumab. These receptors were collected from a human donor with non-small cell lung cancer who had stable disease on radiotherapy plus ipilimumab. The CDR3 runs from the conserved cysteine through the conserved F or W. The D gene is left open where the match is weak. Only part of the rows carry a size: once, few, many, or a class if the clone is expanded.

. TRBJ2-7 . TRBV6-1 14 CASSFQPASYEQYF TGTGCCAGCAGTTTCCAGCCGGCCTCCTACGAGCAGTACTTC
. TRBJ2-2 TRBD2 TRBV2 15 CASSLSGAETGELFF TGTGCCAGCAGTCTTAGCGGGGCGGAGACCGGGGAGCTGTTTTTT
. TRBJ2-1 TRBD2 TRBV18 15 CASSPYSGSYNEQFF TGTGCCAGCTCACCGTATAGCGGGAGTTACAATGAGCAGTTCTTC
. TRBJ2-3 . TRBV6-5 14 CASSYPGGTDTQYF TGTGCCAGCAGTTACCCTGGGGGCACAGATACGCAGTATTTT
. TRBJ2-7 . TRBV28 17 CASSAQGGNSKPYEQYF TGTGCCAGCAGTGCCCAGGGGGGTAATTCAAAGCCCTACGAGCAGTACTTC
. TRBJ2-5 . TRBV7-7 15 CASSSRESPQETQYF TGTGCCAGCAGCTCCAGAGAGTCGCCCCAAGAGACCCAGTACTTC
. TRBJ2-5 TRBD2 TRBV9 15 CASSVAPSGQETQYF TGTGCCAGCAGCGTAGCCCCTAGCGGGCAAGAGACCCAGTACTTC
. TRBJ2-5 TRBD2 TRBV11-2 16 CASSLALRLAGETQYF TGTGCCAGCAGCTTAGCTCTAAGACTAGCGGGAGAGACCCAGTACTTC
. TRBJ2-2 . TRBV5-1 16 CASSRTVGGNTGELFF TGCGCCAGCAGCAGGACAGTTGGTGGGAACACCGGGGAGCTGTTTTTT
. TRBJ1-5 . TRBV7-6 13 CASSFRADQPQHF TGTGCCAGCAGCTTCAGGGCGGATCAGCCCCAGCATTTT
. TRBJ2-4 . TRBV30 12 CAWSEQGNIQYF TGTGCCTGGAGTGAACAGGGAAACATTCAGTACTTC
. TRBJ1-6 TRBD1 TRBV28 14 CASSFRDRGSPLHF TGTGCCAGCAGTTTCCGGGACAGGGGTTCACCCCTCCACTTT
. TRBJ1-5 . TRBV28 13 CASSLGFSGPQHF TGTGCCAGCAGTTTAGGCTTTTCCGGGCCCCAGCATTTT
. TRBJ2-5 TRBD2 TRBV7-3 14 CASSNSGSQETQYF TGTGCCAGCAGTAATAGCGGGTCCCAAGAGACCCAGTACTTC
few TRBJ1-5 TRBD1 TRBV19 14 CATGQGHSNQPQHF TGTGCCACAGGACAGGGACATAGCAATCAGCCCCAGCATTTT
. TRBJ2-3 TRBD1 TRBV9 18 CASSRTKDRAKWRDTQYF TGTGCCAGCAGCCGTACGAAGGACAGGGCTAAGTGGAGAGATACGCAGTATTTT
. TRBJ2-3 . TRBV11-2 14 CASSPRPSTDTQYF TGTGCCAGCAGCCCAAGGCCTAGCACAGATACGCAGTATTTT
. TRBJ2-7 . TRBV9 14 CASSGDSLSYEQYF TGTGCCAGCAGCGGCGACAGTCTCTCCTACGAGCAGTACTTC
. TRBJ1-5 TRBD1 TRBV28 13 CASRSGGREPQHF TGTGCCAGCAGGTCAGGGGGCAGGGAGCCCCAGCATTTT
. TRBJ2-7 TRBD2 TRBV7-3 13 CASSLTGGSEQYF TGTGCCAGCAGCTTAACGGGGGGGAGCGAGCAGTACTTC
. TRBJ1-1 . TRBV2 14 CASSSRPGNTEAFF TGTGCCAGCAGTTCCCGACCGGGGAACACTGAAGCTTTCTTT
. TRBJ1-6 . TRBV9 15 CASSQGSSYNSPLHF TGTGCCAGCTCCCAGGGGAGCTCCTATAATTCACCCCTCCACTTT
. TRBJ2-1 TRBD2 TRBV2 15 CASSSTGLVYNEQFF TGTGCCAGCAGTTCCACGGGACTAGTCTACAATGAGCAGTTCTTC
. TRBJ1-2 . TRBV30 15 CAWNSVTTPNYGYTF TGTGCCTGGAACTCTGTGACAACCCCTAACTATGGCTACACCTTC
. TRBJ2-3 . TRBV5-5 15 CASSLEVQGLNTQYF TGTGCCAGCAGCTTGGAGGTTCAGGGTCTGAATACGCAGTATTTT
. TRBJ2-7 . TRBV30 13 CASFDRGNYEQYF TGTGCCAGTTTCGACCGGGGTAACTACGAGCAGTACTTC
. TRBJ1-5 . TRBV30 14 CAWSAGAGRQPQHF TGTGCCTGGAGTGCGGGGGCGGGGCGACAGCCCCAGCATTTT
once TRBJ2-3 . TRBV27 14 CASSLGPTTDTQYF TGTGCCAGCAGTCTAGGACCAACGACAGATACGCAGTATTTT
. TRBJ1-1 . TRBV29-1 14 CSVVPDNVNTEAFF TGCAGCGTTGTACCGGATAACGTGAACACTGAAGCTTTCTTT
. TRBJ1-1 . TRBV30 14 CAWSPLTLNTEAFF TGTGCCTGGAGTCCCTTGACACTGAACACTGAAGCTTTCTTT
. TRBJ2-7 TRBD1 TRBV7-2 15 CASSLTGGAINEQYF TGTGCCAGCAGCTTGACAGGGGGCGCGATCAACGAGCAGTACTTC
. TRBJ2-3 . TRBV18 13 CASSPGQGYTQYF TGTGCCAGCTCACCAGGCCAGGGGTATACGCAGTATTTT
. TRBJ2-5 . TRBV27 14 CASSTQGYQETQYF TGTGCCAGCAGTACACAGGGTTATCAAGAGACCCAGTACTTC
. TRBJ1-6 TRBD1 TRBV6-1 15 CASSPDRGLTSPLHF TGTGCCAGCAGCCCCGACAGGGGGCTAACCTCACCCCTCCACTTT
once TRBJ2-7 TRBD2 TRBV6-1 15 CASSTLAGPSYEQYF TGTGCCAGCAGTACCCTAGCGGGGCCGTCCTACGAGCAGTACTTC
. TRBJ1-2 . TRBV25-1 14 CASSERQTRYGYTF TGTGCCAGCAGTGAAAGACAGACTCGCTATGGCTACACCTTC
. TRBJ2-7 TRBD1 TRBV2 15 CASTHDRGLNYEQYF TGTGCCAGCACCCACGACAGGGGGTTAAACTACGAGCAGTACTTC
. TRBJ2-7 . TRBV2 16 CASSENGGTEYYEQYF TGTGCCAGCAGTGAAAACGGCGGGACAGAATACTACGAGCAGTACTTC
. TRBJ1-4 TRBD1 TRBV11-2 16 CASSLYRGATNEKLFF TGTGCCAGCAGCTTGTACAGGGGTGCAACTAATGAAAAACTGTTTTTT
. TRBJ2-5 . TRBV4-2 15 CASSPYSDLQETQYF TGTGCCAGCAGCCCCTATAGCGACCTCCAAGAGACCCAGTACTTC
. TRBJ1-5 . TRBV12-2 18 CASRLVGTGVGSNQPQHF TGTGCAAGTCGCTTAGTAGGGACAGGGGTAGGTAGCAATCAGCCCCAGCATTTT
. TRBJ2-1 . TRBV6-1 12 CASRRTVDEQFF TGTGCCAGCAGAAGGACAGTGGATGAGCAGTTCTTC
. TRBJ1-4 . TRBV5-5 13 CASSLVWTEKLFF TGTGCCAGCAGCTTGGTGTGGACTGAAAAACTGTTTTTT
medium-sized TRBJ1-4 TRBD1 TRBV28 15 CASSLMTGGNEKLFF TGTGCCAGCAGTTTAATGACAGGGGGGAATGAAAAACTGTTTTTT
few TRBJ2-7 . TRBV4-2 13 CASSPGLGYEQYF TGTGCCAGCAGCCCTGGACTTGGGTACGAGCAGTACTTC
. TRBJ2-1 . TRBV9 14 CASSVGPTSFEQFF TGTGCCAGCAGCGTGGGACCGACTAGTTTCGAACAGTTCTTC
. TRBJ2-3 TRBD2 TRBV9 18 CASTVGLAGGLGTDTQYF TGTGCCAGCACCGTCGGACTAGCGGGGGGGCTTGGCACAGATACGCAGTATTTT
once TRBJ1-5 . TRBV19 13 CASNTRQNQPQHF TGTGCCAGTAATACAAGACAGAATCAGCCCCAGCATTTT
. TRBJ1-5 . TRBV7-9 16 CASSLGSSNSNQPQHF TGTGCCAGCAGCTTGGGTTCCTCTAATAGCAATCAGCCCCAGCATTTT
. TRBJ1-1 . TRBV7-3 15 CASSLTGQMNTEAFF TGTGCCAGCAGCTTAACGGGGCAGATGAACACTGAAGCTTTCTTT
once TRBJ2-1 . TRBV18 12 CASSPTDGWQFF TGTGCCAGCTCACCGACGGACGGTTGGCAGTTCTTC
. TRBJ1-1 . TRBV6-5 14 CASYRGVKNTEAFF TGTGCCAGTTATAGGGGGGTCAAGAACACTGAAGCTTTCTTT
. TRBJ2-1 TRBD2 TRBV9 15 CASSVDSGGYNEQFF TGTGCCAGCAGCGTAGATAGCGGGGGATACAATGAGCAGTTCTTC
. TRBJ1-3 . TRBV21-1 18 CASSKHREQVPSGNTIYF TGTGCCAGCAGCAAGCACAGGGAGCAAGTGCCTTCTGGAAACACCATATATTTT
. TRBJ1-3 . TRBV7-2 15 CASSLVAAQGNTIYF TGTGCCAGCAGCTTAGTGGCAGCACAAGGAAACACCATATATTTT
once TRBJ2-3 . TRBV11-1 13 CASSRRGVDTQYF TGTGCCAGCAGCCGACGCGGGGTAGATACGCAGTATTTT
. TRBJ1-2 . TRBV28 16 CASSPGRRASNYGYTF TGTGCCAGCAGTCCGGGACGTAGGGCGAGTAACTATGGCTACACCTTC
. TRBJ1-2 TRBD1 TRBV10-3 14 CAIRGTGRNYGYTF TGTGCCATCAGGGGGACAGGGAGGAACTATGGCTACACCTTC